This TCR beta chain was captured by sequencing in a study of blood T cell repertoires in COVID-19. About the study: Collection of acute and convalescent COVID-19 samples took place in the United States, Italy and Spain.

Germline V gives CDR1 SEHNR, CDR2 FQNEAQ (reference sequence). Trimming left V 1 base short and J 7 bases short, with 14 bases between. This CDR3 contains 14 residues. Study processing details: Researchers report that nucleated cell counts were estimated from reference gene primer amplification. The assay was immunoSEQ multiplex PCR, and TCRdb's table has in-frame clones only and misses some. The V and J calls and clone size are taken from that table; D and trimming were inferred from the DNA. Seen here are 150,000 to 200,000 clones, around 86% observed once, and the top ten hold over 7%. What was sequenced was peripheral blood. The receptor's source is a man in his fifties or sixties with active or convalescent COVID-19. The V gene is TRBV7-9, the J gene TRBJ2-7; maybe TRBD1 (6 bases). The CDR3 loop is CASSLEPKGEEQYF. In DNA form, the CDR3 reads TGTGCCAGCAGCTTAGAACCCAAGGGGGAAGAGCAGTACTTC.